A selection of T cell receptor beta chains follows, all from one sample in a study of T cell repertoires in cytomegalovirus infection. Their antigens are not known. Via MiXCR, TCRdb re-called the reads, giving one row per CDR3 protein. The repertoire includes about 110,000 distinct CDR3 sequences, under 50% of them detected once, and just under 75% sits in the top ten. Source: CD8+ T cells from cultured PBMCs, taken from culture after CMV antigen stimulation. Receptors originate from a human donor in good health (CMV status not recorded). Some clones in this sample may be carry-over from other donors' samples. Each CDR3 is given with its conserved first and last residue. D genes are given only for firm matches. For some rows the clone size is stated as once, few or many, or as a class when expanded; others skip it.

TRBJ1-2,-,TRBV12-3/TRBV12-4,-,CASSGGHGYTF,TGTGCCAGCAGTGGGGGCCATGGCTACACCTTC
TRBJ2-5,TRBD2,TRBV6-6,once,CASSYSTSGGGQETQYF,TGTGCCAGCAGTTACTCGACTAGCGGGGGGGGGCAAGAGACCCAGTACTTC
TRBJ2-1,TRBD2,TRBV20-1,few,CSARNGLAGDNEQFF,TGCAGTGCTCGAAACGGACTAGCGGGTGACAATGAGCAGTTCTTC
TRBJ2-5,-,TRBV20-1,-,CSAFDSGEGLGQYF,TGCAGTGCTTTCGATAGCGGCGAGGGGTTGGGGCAGTACTTC
TRBJ2-5,-,TRBV9,few,CASSVDQGKTQYF,TGTGCCAGCAGCGTAGATCAGGGGAAGACCCAGTACTTC
TRBJ2-5,TRBD1,TRBV19,-,CASSRTDRGTWETQYF,TGTGCCAGTAGTCGAACCGACAGGGGAACGTGGGAGACCCAGTACTTC
TRBJ2-3,-,TRBV12-3/TRBV12-4,-,CASSLHRDLNTQYF,TGTGCCAGCAGTTTACACCGGGACCTAAATACGCAGTATTTT
TRBJ2-7,-,TRBV5-6,few,CASSLTPDYEQYF,TGTGCCAGCAGCTTGACCCCAGACTACGAGCAGTACTTC
TRBJ1-6,-,TRBV19,-,CASSMDRGLNSPLHF,TGTGCCAGTAGTATGGACCGTGGCCTCAATTCACCCCTCCACTTT
TRBJ2-3,TRBD1,TRBV15,-,CATSRDTGRGRLDTQYF,TGTGCCACCAGCAGAGATACGGGCAGGGGGCGCTTAGATACGCAGTATTTT
TRBJ2-1,-,TRBV7-9,many,CASSLAPTPWDEQFF,TGTGCCAGCAGCTTAGCACCAACACCCTGGGATGAGCAGTTCTTC
TRBJ2-3,-,TRBV2,-,CASKVPEDTQYF,TGTGCCAGCAAAGTCCCGGAAGATACGCAGTATTTT
TRBJ1-2,-,TRBV14,-,CASSQDQPDRRRDGYTF,TGTGCCAGCAGCCAAGACCAACCCGACAGGCGCCGGGACGGCTACACCTTC
TRBJ1-2,-,TRBV7-9,few,CASSGYVDYGYTF,TGTGCCAGCAGTGGGTATGTGGACTATGGCTACACCTTC
TRBJ2-4,-,TRBV4-1,once,CASSHNPGEGGDIQYF,TGCGCCAGCAGCCACAACCCAGGGGAGGGGGGAGACATTCAGTACTTC
TRBJ2-1,-,TRBV27,few,CASSFAGPNEQFF,TGTGCCAGCAGTTTTGCGGGGCCCAATGAGCAGTTCTTC
TRBJ1-2,TRBD1,TRBV7-6,few,CASSWGTGQGDGYTF,TGTGCCAGCAGCTGGGGGACAGGTCAAGGGGATGGCTACACCTTC
TRBJ2-1,-,TRBV19,many,CASSPSYNEQFF,TGTGCCAGTAGTCCCTCCTACAATGAGCAGTTCTTC
TRBJ2-7,-,TRBV7-4,once,CASSLVVGELSYEQYF,TGTGCCAGCAGCTTAGTGGTAGGGGAACTCTCCTACGAGCAGTACTTC